This T cell receptor beta chain was captured by sequencing in a study of T cells in Graves' hyperthyroidism and ophthalmopathy. Trimming cost V 3 bases and J 4 bases, with 12 bases left between them. Germline V CDR1 and CDR2: ENHRY, SYGVKD. This CDR3 is built from 15 residues. The investigators amplified TCR beta CDR3 regions from RNA transcripts. First-round RT-PCR targeting the TCR CDR3 was performed with the HTBI primer set. TCRdb redid the calling of the multiplex PCR reads with MiXCR, one entry per CDR3 protein. The sample contains fewer than 650,000 distinct CDR3 sequences, about 46% of which appear only once.

This chain connects TRBV10-3 to TRBJ2-2; no firm D call. This TCR was sampled from an adult woman with Graves' disease, either hyperthyroidism or ophthalmopathy (not recorded which). Sequencing was done on a sample of peripheral blood or thyroid tissue (not recorded which). CDR3 DNA: TGTGCCATCAGTGAAGGCAGCAGATTCACCGGGGAGCTGTTTTTT. Translated, it gives CAISEGSRFTGELFF.